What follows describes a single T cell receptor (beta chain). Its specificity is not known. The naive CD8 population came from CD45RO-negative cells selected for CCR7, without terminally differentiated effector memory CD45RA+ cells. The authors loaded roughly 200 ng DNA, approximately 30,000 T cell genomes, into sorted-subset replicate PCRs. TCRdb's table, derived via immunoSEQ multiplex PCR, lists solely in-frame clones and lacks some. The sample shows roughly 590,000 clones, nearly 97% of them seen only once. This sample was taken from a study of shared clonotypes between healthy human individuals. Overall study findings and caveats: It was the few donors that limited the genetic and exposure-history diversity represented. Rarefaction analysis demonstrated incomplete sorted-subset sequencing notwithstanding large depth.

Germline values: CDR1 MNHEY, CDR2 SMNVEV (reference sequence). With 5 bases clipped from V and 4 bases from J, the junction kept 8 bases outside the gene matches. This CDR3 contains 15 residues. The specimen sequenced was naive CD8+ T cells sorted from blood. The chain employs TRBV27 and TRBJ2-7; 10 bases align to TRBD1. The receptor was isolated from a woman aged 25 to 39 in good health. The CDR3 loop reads CASSPTGTGVYEQYF. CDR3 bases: TGTGCCAGCAGTCCGACCGGGACAGGGGTTTACGAGCAGTACTTC.